Sequencing of this T cell receptor beta chain was carried out in a study of shared clonotypes between healthy human individuals. Study results and caveats: A few donors had roughly 5.2% of their naive CD4 clonotypes in common. Some clonotypes were shared by all four sorted-subset donors, while others were not shared. The non-shared ones had lower generation probabilities than the shared ones.

Division of CD4+ cells produced a CD45RA+ naive subset and a CD45RA-negative memory subset. In the case of this clone: Its target is unknown.

Trimming took off 4 bases at V and 6 bases at J, with 14 bases between the two ends. Germline-derived CDR1 and CDR2 are SGHRS and YFSETQ. There are 13 residues in the CDR3. The method was immunoSEQ multiplex PCR; TCRdb's version includes in-frame clones alone and lacks a portion of them. This sample has some 1 million clones, with roughly 80% found just once. This clonotype was obtained from a man between 18 and 29 years old in good health. The chain joins TRBV5-1 to TRBJ2-7; the D gene could be TRBD1 or TRBD2 (5 bases each). Sequenced sample: memory CD4+ T cells sorted from blood. Subset meaning: CD45RA-negative fraction. CDR3 coding DNA: TGCGCCAGCAGCCGGGACGGTTTCGGCGAGCAGTACTTC. It encodes CASSRDGFGEQYF. Complete variable domain (other parts from reference TRBV5-1 and TRBJ2-7): KAGVTQTPRYLIKTRGQQVTLSCSPISGHRSVSWYQQTPGQGLQFLFEYFSETQRNKGNFPGRFSGRQFSNSRSEMNVSTLELGDSALYLCASSRDGFGEQYFGPGTRLTVT.